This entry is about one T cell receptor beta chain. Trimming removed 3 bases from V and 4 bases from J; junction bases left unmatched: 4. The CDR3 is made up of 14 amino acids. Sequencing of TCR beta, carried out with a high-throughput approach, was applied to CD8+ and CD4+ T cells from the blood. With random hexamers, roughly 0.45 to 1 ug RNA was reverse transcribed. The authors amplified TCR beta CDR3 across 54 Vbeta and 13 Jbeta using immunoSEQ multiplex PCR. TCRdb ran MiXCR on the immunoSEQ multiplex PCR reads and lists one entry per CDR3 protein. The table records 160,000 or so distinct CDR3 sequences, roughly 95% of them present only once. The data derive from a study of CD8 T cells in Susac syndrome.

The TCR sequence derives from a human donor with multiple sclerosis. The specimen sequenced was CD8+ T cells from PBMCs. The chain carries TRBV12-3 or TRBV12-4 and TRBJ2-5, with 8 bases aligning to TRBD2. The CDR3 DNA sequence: TGTGCCAGCAGTTTGGCAGCGGGGGTAGAGACCCAGTACTTC. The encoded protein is CASSLAAGVETQYF.